This TCR beta chain was obtained from a study of spatial heterogeneity in lung cancer. Documented time point: blood at routine non-recurrence follow-up after resection. TCRs were sequenced from unsorted whole RNA of tumor, nontumor lung or PBMC. A single record per CDR3 protein comes from TCRdb applying MiXCR to the 5' RACE reads. The repertoire holds 95,000 to 130,000 distinct CDR3 sequences, roughly an eighth seen once, with around 16% in the top ten. This CDR3 has 15 residues. Germline V gene sequence: CDR1 LGHDT, CDR2 YNNKEL (reference sequence). V lost 1 base and J lost 1, with 11 bases in between.

This TCR was sampled from a male donor with early-stage non-small cell lung cancer. The sample consisted of PBMCs, taken at follow-up. The genes are TRBV3-1 and TRBJ2-7, with D possibly TRBD1 on 6 matching bases. The CDR3 DNA reads TGTGCCAGCAGCCAAGCGACAGGTCGTTCCTACGAGCAGTACTTC. It is translated as CASSQATGRSYEQYF.